This record looks at one T cell receptor beta chain sequence and its context. This sample was included in a study of OX40 agonist ivuxolimab in advanced cancers. Study information: Males comprised 75% to 90% of the group, whose mean age was approximately 60 years (range roughly 23 to 90).

Trimming at V came to 2 bases and at J to 4 bases, leaving 13 bases not matched to a gene. The CDR3 consists of 17 residues. Germline V gene lookup returns CDR1 MNHNS and CDR2 SASEGT. Here immunoSEQ multiplex PCR was the method, and the copy in TCRdb shows in-frame clones only, minus some. Found here are around 51,000 clones, around 77% of them singletons; the top ten hold around 2%. This receptor was taken from an adult with an advanced solid tumor such as melanoma, head and neck, liver or kidney cancer. This sequence joins TRBV6-1 and TRBJ1-1; 7 bases match TRBD1. The sequencing here drew on CD4+ or CD8+ T cells sorted from blood, taken in a trial of the OX40 agonist ivuxolimab. The CDR3 nucleotides are TGTGCCAGCAGTGAAATCCGGGACAGAAGTTTTGGCACTGAAGCTTTCTTT. Translation: CASSEIRDRSFGTEAFF.